The 3 T cell receptor beta chains in this list originate from one sample, sequenced in a study of T-cell reconstitution after alpha-beta-depleted transplantation in children. As it was prepared, the TCRbeta library received unique molecular identifiers. TCRdb used MiXCR to reprocess the PCR reads, holding one entry per CDR3 protein. The sample holds approximately 230,000 distinct CDR3 sequences, over 20% seen once. The source material was PBMCs, sampled before TCRalphabeta/CD19-depleted stem cell transplant. The source is a girl aged 2-10 years with Fanconi anemia, due to receive a stem cell transplant.

Only a few counts were recorded for this clonotype. This chain uses TRBV7-2 with TRBJ2-7; no definite D call. The CDR3 loop spans 16 amino acids. V lost 4 bases and J lost 0, with 16 bases in between. The germline CDR1 and CDR2 sequences are SGHTA and FQGNSA. CDR3 region: CASSSLPVVLSYEQYF. The CDR3 nucleotides read TGTGCCAGCAGCTCACTCCCAGTAGTCCTCTCCTACGAGCAGTACTTC. The whole variable domain, filled in from reference TRBV7-2 and TRBJ2-7, reads GAGVSQSPSNKVTEKGKDVELRCDPISGHTALYWYRQSLGQGLEFLIYFQGNSAPDKSGLPSDRFSAERTGGSVSTLTIQRTQQEDSAVYLCASSSLPVVLSYEQYFGPGTRLTVT.

This clonotype occurred many times. V is TRBV9 and J is TRBJ2-7; D might be TRBD2 (6 bases). This CDR3 spans 14 amino acids. V was cut by 4 bases and J by 1 base, with 12 bases left in between. Germline V lookup: CDR1 SGDLS, CDR2 YYNGEE. The CDR3 DNA reads TGTGCCAGCAGCACGGGGGACTCGTCCTACGAGCAGTACTTC. Encoded protein: CASSTGDSSYEQYF.

This clonotype was seen at least ten times. V gene TRBV29-1 combines with J gene TRBJ2-2, with 9 bases fitting TRBD1. The CDR3 loop spans 12 amino acids. V trimming: 7 bases; J trimming: 3 bases; junction bases outside the gene matches: 0. CDR1 is SQVTM, CDR2 ANQGSEA, per germline. CDR3 DNA: TGCAGCGGACAGGGGGACACCGGGGAGCTGTTTTTT. This codes for CSGQGDTGELFF.